One T cell receptor (beta chain) is described in this entry. Repertoires were generated with immunoSEQ multiplex PCR, while TCRdb's copy carries only in-frame clones and drops some. Counted here are about 88,000 clones, roughly nine tenths occurring once; the ten biggest clones make up approximately 5%. This CDR3 comprises 13 residues. Trimming stripped 3 bases from V and 1 base from J, with 6 bases between. The data were taken from a study of T cell responses to AZD1222 COVID-19 vaccine. The source material was peripheral blood, sampled 28 days after the second AZD1222 dose. The rearrangement uses TRBV12-3 or TRBV12-4 and TRBJ1-2, with D unclear. This sequence originates from an adult who received the AZD1222 COVID-19 vaccine. Here the CDR3 DNA reads TGTGCCAGCAGTTTGGGGAATAACTATGGCTACACCTTC. It translates to CASSLGNNYGYTF.